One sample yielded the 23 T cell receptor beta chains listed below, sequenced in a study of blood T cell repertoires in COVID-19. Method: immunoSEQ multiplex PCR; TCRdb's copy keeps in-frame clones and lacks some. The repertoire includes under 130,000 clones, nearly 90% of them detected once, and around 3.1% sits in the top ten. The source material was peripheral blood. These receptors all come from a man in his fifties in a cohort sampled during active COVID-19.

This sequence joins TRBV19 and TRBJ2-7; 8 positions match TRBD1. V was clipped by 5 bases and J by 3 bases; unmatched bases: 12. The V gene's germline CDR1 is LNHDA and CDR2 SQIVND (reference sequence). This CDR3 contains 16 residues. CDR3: CASSSFQGAGNYEQYV. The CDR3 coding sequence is TGTGCCAGTAGTTCATTTCAGGGGGCAGGCAACTACGAGCAGTACGTC.

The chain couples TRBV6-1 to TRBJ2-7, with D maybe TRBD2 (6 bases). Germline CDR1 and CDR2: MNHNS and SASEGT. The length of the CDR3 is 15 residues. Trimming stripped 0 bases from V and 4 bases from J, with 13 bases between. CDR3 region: CASSEALGGRYEQYV. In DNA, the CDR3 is TGTGCCAGCAGTGAAGCCCTCGGGGGAAGGTACGAGCAGTACGTC.

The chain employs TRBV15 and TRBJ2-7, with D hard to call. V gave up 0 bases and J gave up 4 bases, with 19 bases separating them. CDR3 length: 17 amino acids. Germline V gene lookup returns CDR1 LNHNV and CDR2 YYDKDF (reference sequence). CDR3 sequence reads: CATSREVLGTVEYEQYF. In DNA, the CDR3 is TGTGCCACCAGCAGAGAGGTTTTGGGTACAGTAGAATACGAGCAGTACTTC. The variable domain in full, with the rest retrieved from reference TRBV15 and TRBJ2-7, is DAMVIQNPRYQVTQFGKPVTLSCSQTLNHNVMYWYQQKSSQAPKLLFHYYDKDFNNEADTPDNFQSRRPNTSFCFLDIRSPGLGDTAMYLCATSREVLGTVEYEQYFGPGTRLTVT.

CDR3 amino acids: CASSERGRGYGYTF. The CDR3 DNA reads TGTGCCAGCAGTGAAAGGGGGCGAGGTTATGGCTACACCTTC. The rearrangement links TRBV2 to TRBJ1-2, with TRBD1 matching 7 bases. V lost 2 bases to trimming and J lost 5 bases; unmatched junction nucleotides: 5. This CDR3 has 14 residues. CDR1 is SNHLY, CDR2 FYNNEI, per germline.

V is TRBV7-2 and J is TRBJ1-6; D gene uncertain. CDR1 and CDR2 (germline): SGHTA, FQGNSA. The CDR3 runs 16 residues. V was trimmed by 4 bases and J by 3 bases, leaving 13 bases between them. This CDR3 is CASSSSAAFYNSPLHF. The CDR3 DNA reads TGTGCCAGCAGCTCGTCCGCGGCCTTCTATAATTCACCCCTCCACTTT.

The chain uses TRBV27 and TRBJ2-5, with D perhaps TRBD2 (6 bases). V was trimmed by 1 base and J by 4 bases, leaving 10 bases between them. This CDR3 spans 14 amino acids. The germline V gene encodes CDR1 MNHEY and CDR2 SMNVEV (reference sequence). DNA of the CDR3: TGTGCCAGCAGTTTATGGATGGGGGGAGAGACCCAGTACTTC. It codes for CASSLWMGGETQYF.

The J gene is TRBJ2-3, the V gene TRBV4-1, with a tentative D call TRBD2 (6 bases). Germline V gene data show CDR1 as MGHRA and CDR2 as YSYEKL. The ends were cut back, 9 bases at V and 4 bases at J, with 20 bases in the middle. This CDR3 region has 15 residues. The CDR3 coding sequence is TGCGCCAGTACTCCCGGGGCGGGACCTGCAGATACGCAGTATTTT. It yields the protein CASTPGAGPADTQYF.

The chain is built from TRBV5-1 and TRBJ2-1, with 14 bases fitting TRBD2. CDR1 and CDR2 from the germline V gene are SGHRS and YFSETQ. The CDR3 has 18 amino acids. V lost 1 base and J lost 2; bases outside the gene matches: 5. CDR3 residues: CASSLWTSGGITYNEQFF. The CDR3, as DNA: TGCGCCAGCAGCTTGTGGACTAGCGGGGGGATTACCTACAATGAGCAGTTCTTC.

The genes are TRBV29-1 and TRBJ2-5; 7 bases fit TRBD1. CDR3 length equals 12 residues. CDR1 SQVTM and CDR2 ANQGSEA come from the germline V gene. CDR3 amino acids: CSTRQGQETQYF. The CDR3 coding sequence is TGCAGTACCCGACAGGGCCAAGAGACCCAGTACTTC.

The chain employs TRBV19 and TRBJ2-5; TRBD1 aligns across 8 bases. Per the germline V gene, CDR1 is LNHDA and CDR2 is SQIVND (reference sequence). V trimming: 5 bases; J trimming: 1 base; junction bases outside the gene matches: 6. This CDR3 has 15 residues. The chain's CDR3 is CASSRAGGPQETQYF. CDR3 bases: TGTGCCAGTAGTCGTGCAGGGGGCCCCCAAGAGACCCAGTACTTC.

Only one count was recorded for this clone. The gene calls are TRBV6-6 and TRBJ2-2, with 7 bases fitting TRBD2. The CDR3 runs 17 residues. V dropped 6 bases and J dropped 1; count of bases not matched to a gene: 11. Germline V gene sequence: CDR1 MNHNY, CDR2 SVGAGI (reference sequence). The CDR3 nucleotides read TGTGCCAGCAGGCGATTCGGGGGGTTCCGGAACACCGGGGAGCTGTTTTTT. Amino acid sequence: CASRRFGGFRNTGELFF.

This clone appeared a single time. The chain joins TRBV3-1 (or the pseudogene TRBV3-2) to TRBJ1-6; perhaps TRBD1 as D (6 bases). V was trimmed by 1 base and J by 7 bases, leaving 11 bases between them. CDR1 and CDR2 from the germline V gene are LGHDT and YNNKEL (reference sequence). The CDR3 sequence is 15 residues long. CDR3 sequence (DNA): TGTGCCAGCAGCCAAGGGGGGCTCAGCAATTCACCCCTCCACTTT. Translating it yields CASSQGGLSNSPLHF.

This CDR3 reads CASRTGGRTAFF. CDR3 DNA: TGTGCCAGCAGGACAGGGGGACGGACAGCTTTCTTT. This sequence joins TRBV2 and TRBJ1-1; TRBD1 aligns across 9 bases. V lost 6 bases, J lost 10 bases, and 6 bases stayed unmatched. CDR1 and CDR2 (germline): SNHLY, FYNNEI. The CDR3 length is 12 residues.

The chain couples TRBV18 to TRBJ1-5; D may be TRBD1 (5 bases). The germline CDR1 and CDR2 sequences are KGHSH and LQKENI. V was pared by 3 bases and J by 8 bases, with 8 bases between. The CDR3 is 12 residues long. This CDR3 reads CASSPGGEPQHF. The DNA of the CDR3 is TGTGCCAGCTCACCGGGGGGTGAGCCCCAGCATTTT.

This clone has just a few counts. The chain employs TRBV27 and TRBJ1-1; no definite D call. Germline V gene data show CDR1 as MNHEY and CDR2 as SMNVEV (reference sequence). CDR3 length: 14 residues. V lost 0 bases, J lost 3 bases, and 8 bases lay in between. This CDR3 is CASSLSTADTEAFF. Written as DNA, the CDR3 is TGTGCCAGCAGTTTATCTACAGCGGACACTGAAGCTTTCTTT.

The CDR3 here is CASSARDSFSWRADYEQYF. Here the CDR3 DNA reads TGTGCCAGCAGCGCAAGGGACAGTTTTAGTTGGAGGGCCGATTACGAGCAGTACTTC. The V call is TRBV9, the J call TRBJ2-7; D might be TRBD1 (7 bases). The V gene lost 3 bases and the J gene lost 4 bases, with 29 bases spanning the gap. This CDR3 has 19 residues. CDR1 and CDR2 (germline): SGDLS, YYNGEE. Full variable domain (missing parts from reference TRBV9 and TRBJ2-7): DSGVTQTPKHLITATGQRVTLRCSPRSGDLSVYWYQQSLDQGLQFLIQYYNGEERAKGNILERFSAQQFPDLHSELNLSSLELGDSALYFCASSARDSFSWRADYEQYFGPGTRLTVT.

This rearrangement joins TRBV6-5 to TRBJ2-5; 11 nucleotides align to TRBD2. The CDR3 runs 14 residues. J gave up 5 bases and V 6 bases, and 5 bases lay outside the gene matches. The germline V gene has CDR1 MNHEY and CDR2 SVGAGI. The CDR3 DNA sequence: TGTGCCAGCAGGTTAGCGGGGGGGCCGGAGACCCAGTACTTC. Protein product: CASRLAGGPETQYF.

The CDR3 protein is CASSWTGVDEQFF. The CDR3 DNA sequence: TGTGCCAGCAGCTGGACAGGGGTCGATGAGCAGTTCTTC. V is TRBV5-4 and J is TRBJ2-1; 9 bases are a match to TRBD1. Germline CDR1 reads SGHNT; CDR2 reads YYREEE (reference sequence). Trimming at V came to 3 bases and at J to 8 bases, leaving 3 bases not matched to a gene. The CDR3 is made up of 13 amino acids.

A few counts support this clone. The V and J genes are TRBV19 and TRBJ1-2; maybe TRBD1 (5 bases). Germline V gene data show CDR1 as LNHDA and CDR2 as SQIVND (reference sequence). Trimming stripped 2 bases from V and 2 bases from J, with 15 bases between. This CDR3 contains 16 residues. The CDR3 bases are TGTGCCAGTAGTATATCGGCAGGGTTTGGCAACTATGGCTACACCTTC. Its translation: CASSISAGFGNYGYTF.

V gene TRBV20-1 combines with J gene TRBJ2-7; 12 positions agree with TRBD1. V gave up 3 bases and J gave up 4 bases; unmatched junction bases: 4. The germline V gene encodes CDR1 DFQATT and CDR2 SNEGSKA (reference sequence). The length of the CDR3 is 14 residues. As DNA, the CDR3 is TGCAGTGCTAGTAAGGGACAGGGGGCGTACGAGCAGTACTTC. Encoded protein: CSASKGQGAYEQYF.

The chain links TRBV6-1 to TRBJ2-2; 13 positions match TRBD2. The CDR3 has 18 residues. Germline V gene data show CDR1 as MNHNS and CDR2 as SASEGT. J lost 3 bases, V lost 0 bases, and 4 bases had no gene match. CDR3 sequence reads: CASSEARLAGGYTGELFF. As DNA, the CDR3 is TGTGCCAGCAGTGAAGCAAGACTAGCGGGGGGATACACCGGGGAGCTGTTTTTT.

The CDR3 loop reads CASSYPREDEQFF. The CDR3 DNA reads as TGCGCCAGCAGCTACCCGCGGGAGGATGAGCAGTTCTTC. The chain links TRBV5-1 to TRBJ2-1; 8 bases fit TRBD2. The CDR3 has 13 residues. Germline V gene lookup returns CDR1 SGHRS and CDR2 YFSETQ. V lost 3 bases and J lost 8; bases outside the gene matches: 4.

The CDR3 spells CASTGGNYGYTF. The CDR3 DNA reads TGTGCCAGCACCGGGGGGAACTATGGCTACACCTTC. The chain links TRBV6-5 to TRBJ1-2; possible D gene TRBD1, 5 bases. V was shortened by 7 bases and J by 2 bases, with 8 bases between the two germline ends. Germline V gene data show CDR1 as MNHEY and CDR2 as SVGAGI. This CDR3 has 12 residues.